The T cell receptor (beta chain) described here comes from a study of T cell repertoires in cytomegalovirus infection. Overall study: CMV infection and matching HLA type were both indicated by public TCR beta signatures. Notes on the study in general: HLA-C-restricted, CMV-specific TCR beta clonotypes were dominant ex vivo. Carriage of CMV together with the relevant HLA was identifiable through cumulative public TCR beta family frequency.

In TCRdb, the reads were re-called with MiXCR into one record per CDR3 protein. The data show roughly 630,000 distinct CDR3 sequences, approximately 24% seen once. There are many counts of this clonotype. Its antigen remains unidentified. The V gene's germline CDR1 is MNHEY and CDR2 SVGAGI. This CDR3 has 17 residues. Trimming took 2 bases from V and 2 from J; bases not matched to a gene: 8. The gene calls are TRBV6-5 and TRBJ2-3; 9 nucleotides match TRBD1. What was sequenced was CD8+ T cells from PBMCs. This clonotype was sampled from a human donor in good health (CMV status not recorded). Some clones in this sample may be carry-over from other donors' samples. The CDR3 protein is CASSYTGTGWDTDTQYF. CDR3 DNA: TGTGCCAGCAGTTACACCGGGACAGGGTGGGACACAGATACGCAGTATTTT.